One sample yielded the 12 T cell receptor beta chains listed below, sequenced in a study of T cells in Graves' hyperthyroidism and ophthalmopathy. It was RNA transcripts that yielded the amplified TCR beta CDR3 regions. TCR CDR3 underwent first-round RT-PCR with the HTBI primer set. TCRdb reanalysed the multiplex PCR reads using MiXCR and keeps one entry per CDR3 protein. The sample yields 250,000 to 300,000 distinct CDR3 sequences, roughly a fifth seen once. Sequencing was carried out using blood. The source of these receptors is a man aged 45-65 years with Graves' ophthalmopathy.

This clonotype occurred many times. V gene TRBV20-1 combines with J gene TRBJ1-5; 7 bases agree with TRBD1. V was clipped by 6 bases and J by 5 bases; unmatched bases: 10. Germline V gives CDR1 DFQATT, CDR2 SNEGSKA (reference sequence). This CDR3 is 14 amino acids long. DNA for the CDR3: TGCAGTGCACCTCGACAGGGCCCTTATCAGCCCCAGCATTTT. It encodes CSAPRQGPYQPQHF.

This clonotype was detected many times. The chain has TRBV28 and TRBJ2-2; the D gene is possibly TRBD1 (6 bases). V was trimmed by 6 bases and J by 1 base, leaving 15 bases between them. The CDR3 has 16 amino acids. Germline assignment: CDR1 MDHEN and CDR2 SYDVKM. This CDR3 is CASSPSGTRNTGELFF. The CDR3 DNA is TGTGCCAGCAGCCCCTCCGGGACAAGGAACACCGGGGAGCTGTTTTTT.

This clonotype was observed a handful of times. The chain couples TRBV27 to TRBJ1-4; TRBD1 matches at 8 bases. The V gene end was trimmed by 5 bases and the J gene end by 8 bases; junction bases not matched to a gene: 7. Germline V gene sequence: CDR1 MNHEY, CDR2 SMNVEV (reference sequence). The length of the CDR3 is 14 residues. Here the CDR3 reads CASSRGQVREKLFF. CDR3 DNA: TGTGCCAGCAGTAGGGGACAGGTTCGCGAAAAACTGTTTTTT.

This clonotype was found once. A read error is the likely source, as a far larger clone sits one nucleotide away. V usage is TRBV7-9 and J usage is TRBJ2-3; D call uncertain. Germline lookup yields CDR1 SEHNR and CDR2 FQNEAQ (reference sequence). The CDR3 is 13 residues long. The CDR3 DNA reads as TGTGCCAGCAGCTTAGGAACTACAGATACGCAGTGTTTT. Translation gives CASSLGTTDTQCF.

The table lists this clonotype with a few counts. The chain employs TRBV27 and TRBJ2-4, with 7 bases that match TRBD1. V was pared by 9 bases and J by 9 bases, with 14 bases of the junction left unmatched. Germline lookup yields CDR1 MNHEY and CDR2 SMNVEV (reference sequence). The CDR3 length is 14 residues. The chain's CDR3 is CASWAGGFTGIQYF. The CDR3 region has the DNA TGTGCCAGTTGGGCAGGGGGATTTACGGGCATTCAGTACTTC.

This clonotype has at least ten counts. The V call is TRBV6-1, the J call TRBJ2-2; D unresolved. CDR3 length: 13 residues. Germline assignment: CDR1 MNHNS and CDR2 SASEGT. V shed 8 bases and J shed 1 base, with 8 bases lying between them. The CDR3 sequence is CASDDGNTGELFF. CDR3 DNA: TGTGCCAGCGACGACGGGAACACCGGGGAGCTGTTTTTT.

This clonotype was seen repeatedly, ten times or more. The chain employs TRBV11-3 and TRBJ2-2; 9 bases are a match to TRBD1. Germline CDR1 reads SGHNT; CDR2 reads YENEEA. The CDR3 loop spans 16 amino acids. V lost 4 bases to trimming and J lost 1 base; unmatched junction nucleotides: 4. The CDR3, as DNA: TGTGCCAGCAGCTCGCCGACAGGGGGGAACACCGGGGAGCTGTTTTTT. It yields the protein CASSSPTGGNTGELFF.

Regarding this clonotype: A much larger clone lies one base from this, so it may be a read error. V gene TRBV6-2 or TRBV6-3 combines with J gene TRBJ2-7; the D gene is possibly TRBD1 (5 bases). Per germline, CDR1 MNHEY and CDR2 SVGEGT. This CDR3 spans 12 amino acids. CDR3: CASLRQGHEQHF. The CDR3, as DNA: TGTGCCAGCCTACGGCAGGGTCACGAGCAGCACTTC.

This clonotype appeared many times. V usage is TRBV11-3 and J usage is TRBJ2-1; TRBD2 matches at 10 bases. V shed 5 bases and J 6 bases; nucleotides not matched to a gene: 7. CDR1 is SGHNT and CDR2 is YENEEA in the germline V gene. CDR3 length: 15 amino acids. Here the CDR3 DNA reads TGTGCCAGCAGCCCGATGGGGACTAGCGCCAATGAGCAGTTCTTC. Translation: CASSPMGTSANEQFF.

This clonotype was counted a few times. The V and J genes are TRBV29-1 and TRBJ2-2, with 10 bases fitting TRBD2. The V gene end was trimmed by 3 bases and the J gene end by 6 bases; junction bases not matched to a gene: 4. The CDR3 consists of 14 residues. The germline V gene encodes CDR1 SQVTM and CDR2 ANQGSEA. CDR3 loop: CSVDSSGRSGELFF. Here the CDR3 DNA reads TGCAGCGTTGATTCTAGCGGGAGATCCGGGGAGCTGTTTTTT.

The CDR3 coding sequence is TGTGCCAGCAGCTTACCCCCGGGCCCCTTCGGGTTTAACAATGAGCAGTTCTTC. This encodes CASSLPPGPFGFNNEQFF. The genes are TRBV14 and TRBJ2-1; D gene unclear. V was trimmed by 5 bases and J by 5 bases, leaving 25 bases between them. The CDR3 sequence is 18 residues long. From germline, CDR1 is SGHDN and CDR2 FVKESK.

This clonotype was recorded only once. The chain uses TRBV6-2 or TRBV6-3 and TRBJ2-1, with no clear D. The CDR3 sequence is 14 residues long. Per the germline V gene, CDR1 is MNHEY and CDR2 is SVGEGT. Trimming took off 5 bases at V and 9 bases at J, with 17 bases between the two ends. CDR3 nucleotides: TGTGCCAGCAGTGAAGCTTATAGGGCAGGTGAGCAGTTCTTC. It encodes CASSEAYRAGEQFF.